Presented here are 10 T cell receptor beta chains from one specimen sequenced in a study of T cells expressing NK-cell markers. TCRdb reprocessed the 5' RACE reads, keeping one entry per CDR3 protein, no DNA. The sample holds some 600,000 distinct CDR3 sequences. Specimen: blood T cells: a sorted CD56 or NKG2C T cell subset, CD4+ or CD8+ T cells, or bulk PBMC T cells (not recorded which). All receptors derive from a man between 18 and 35 years old in good health.

The gene calls are TRBV24-1 and TRBJ2-1; TCRdb's D gene call, TRBD1, goes unchecked for lack of DNA. The CDR3 is 15 residues long. CDR1 and CDR2 (germline): KGHDR, SFDVKD. The CDR3 here is CATSDFPGGSNEQFF.

The chain combines TRBV27 with TRBJ2-3; the TCRdb call, TRBD2, lacks DNA for checking. CDR3 length: 16 residues. Per the germline V gene, CDR1 is MNHEY and CDR2 is SMNVEV (reference sequence). The CDR3 sequence: CASSKLPPGLTDTQYF.

The rearrangement joins TRBV7-3 to TRBJ2-7. The CDR3 covers 13 residues. Germline CDR1 SGHTA, CDR2 FQGTGA. This CDR3 is CASSLNPSFEQYF.

V and J are TRBV6-5 and TRBJ2-1; the TCRdb D gene call, TRBD2, has no DNA to confirm it. Germline lookup yields CDR1 MNHEY and CDR2 SVGAGI. CDR3 length: 14 residues. The CDR3 reads CASSSGPPGYEQFF.

The V call is TRBV3-1, the J call TRBJ2-3; the TCRdb call, TRBD2, lacks DNA for checking. CDR1 is LGHDT and CDR2 is YNNKEL in the germline V gene (reference sequence). CDR3 size: 14 residues. This chain's CDR3 is CASRSRLAAMTQYF.

This sequence joins TRBV5-6 and TRBJ2-2; TCRdb outputs TRBD1, but without DNA this stays unchecked. Germline-derived CDR1 and CDR2 are SGHDT and YYEEEE. CDR3 length equals 15 residues. CDR3 residues: CASSRGRMNTGELFF.

The chain carries TRBV11-3 and TRBJ1-2; TCRdb picks TRBD1, but there is no DNA to check that call. The CDR3 contains 13 residues. From germline, CDR1 is SGHNT and CDR2 YENEEA. Here the CDR3 reads CASSPEAGIGYTF.

The chain combines TRBV12-3 or TRBV12-4 with TRBJ1-5; TCRdb returns TRBD1, unconfirmable since there is no DNA. The length of the CDR3 is 18 residues. The CDR3 loop is CASSPGRTAESSNQPQHF.

The chain uses TRBV24-1 and TRBJ2-1; no DNA is available, so the TRBD2 call from TCRdb remains unchecked. The CDR3 has 15 residues. Germline V gene lookup returns CDR1 KGHDR and CDR2 SFDVKD. The CDR3 region is CATSDRLAGGKEQFF.

The rearrangement links TRBV12-3 or TRBV12-4 to TRBJ1-5. The CDR3 runs 16 residues. The CDR3 spells CASSLSSVRWDQPQHF.